The clone carrying this TCR beta chain was seen a few times. Germline is not matched at one junction end, which may reflect a read error. This entry comes from a study of tumor-infiltrating lymphocytes in oesophageal squamous cell carcinoma. MiXCR was run by TCRdb on the reads, yielding one entry per CDR3 protein. The table lists 9,500 to 12,000 distinct CDR3 sequences, around 60% of them singletons. Germline V gene data show CDR1 as SGHVS and CDR2 as FQNEAQ. The CDR3 has 15 amino acids. The V gene is TRBV7-8, the J gene TRBJ2-1, with 11 bases that match TRBD2. Sequences were obtained from blood. This clonotype was obtained from a female donor with esophageal squamous cell carcinoma. For the CDR3, the DNA is TGTGCCAGCAGCTACCTGACTAGCGGGAAGGGGGAGCTGTACTTC. It translates to CASSYLTSGKGELYF. Full variable domain (missing parts from reference TRBV7-8 and TRBJ2-1): GAGVSQSPRYKVAKRGQDVALRCDPISGHVSLFWYQQALGQGPEFLTYFQNEAQLDKSGLPSDRFFAERPEGSVSTLKIQRTQQEDSAVYLCASSYLTSGKGELYFGPGTRLTVL.